The 2 T cell receptor beta chains in this list originate from one sample, sequenced in a study of beta chain features in type 1 diabetes. Broader study findings: Across all four CD4+ subsets, people with type 1 diabetes showed modestly shorter TCRB CDR3s.

No antigen is known for these receptors. Expressed TCRB transcripts were sequenced because the isolated RNA had all been reverse transcribed beforehand. Here immunoSEQ multiplex PCR was the method, and the copy in TCRdb shows in-frame clones only, minus some. The top ten hold less than 0.04% of the sample, which has some 640,000 clones, over 13% seen once. The sample taken for sequencing was naive CD4+ T cells from blood. These receptors all stem from a man younger than 35 with type 1 diabetes.

This clone was observed a handful of times. The chain combines TRBV11-2 with TRBJ1-2, with TRBD1 identical over 7 bases. The CDR3 totals 13 residues. The trim removed 5 bases at V and 8 bases at J, leaving 8 bases unmatched. Germline V lookup: CDR1 SGHAT, CDR2 FQNNGV. The CDR3 DNA reads as TGTGCCAGCAGCCGTACTACAGGGGAGGGCTACACCTTC. This gives the protein CASSRTTGEGYTF.

This rearrangement joins TRBV4-2 to TRBJ1-1, with D possibly matching TRBD1 (5 bases). CDR3 length: 15 residues. From germline, CDR1 is LGHNA and CDR2 YNFKEQ. V lost 4 bases and J 4 bases, leaving 16 bases between the germline ends. The DNA for the CDR3 is TGTGCCAGCAGCCCGGTACAGGCAGAGGGCACTGAAGCTTTCTTT. Its protein is CASSPVQAEGTEAFF.